The 19 T cell receptor beta chains listed next were all sequenced from one sample in a study of blood T cell repertoires in COVID-19. Assay used: immunoSEQ multiplex PCR; TCRdb lists only in-frame clones, some missing. Among 30,000 to 35,000 clones, roughly 85% were seen once, and the ten largest hold 7% to 10%. The sample consisted of peripheral blood. The receptors originated from a man older than 75 with active COVID-19.

CDR3 nucleotides: TGTGCCAGTAGGGGGGGGCTTTTGGAGACCCAGTACTTC. Its translation: CASRGGLLETQYF. This chain connects TRBV19 to TRBJ2-5; tentatively, D is TRBD2 (7 bases). V gave up 6 bases and J gave up 5 bases, with 13 bases separating them. Germline V lookup: CDR1 LNHDA, CDR2 SQIVND (reference sequence). There are 13 residues in the CDR3.

This sequence joins TRBV5-1 and TRBJ1-2, with 7 bases fitting TRBD1. The CDR3 covers 16 residues. The germline CDR1 and CDR2 sequences are SGHRS and YFSETQ. The V segment lost 0 bases and the J segment 2 bases; nucleotides outside the gene matches: 7. CDR3: CASSLEGGRVNYGYTF. In nucleotides, the CDR3 is TGCGCCAGCAGCTTGGAAGGGGGCAGGGTGAACTATGGCTACACCTTC.

The chain carries TRBV18 and TRBJ2-5; 7 bases agree with TRBD2. V shed 5 bases, J shed 4 bases, and the junction held 7 bases outside the gene matches. Looked up from germline, CDR1 is KGHSH and CDR2 is LQKENI. The CDR3 is 14 residues long. The CDR3 region has the DNA TGTGCCAGCTCATCCACTCCGGGGGGAGAGACCCAGTACTTC. Translated, it gives CASSSTPGGETQYF.

The CDR3 loop reads CASSSTRMRDTEAFF. The CDR3 DNA is TGTGCCAGCAGCTCCACACGCATGAGGGACACTGAAGCTTTCTTT. J is TRBJ1-1 and V is TRBV11-2; no clear D. The V and J ends lost 4 bases and 3 bases respectively, with 15 bases between them. Germline CDR1 SGHAT, CDR2 FQNNGV. This CDR3 spans 15 amino acids.

This clone was detected only once. The V call is TRBV1, the J call TRBJ2-5; no DNA check was done on the table's D call, TRBD2. TRBV1 has pseudogene status. CDR3 size: 18 residues. The CDR3 DNA is TGCACCAGCAGCCAAGGAGGAGCCGAACAGTCATCCGGGGGGCCCCAGTACTTC. It specifies CTSSQGGAEQSSGGPQYF.

This clone was seen just once. The chain uses TRBV24-1 and TRBJ2-3; maybe TRBD1 (5 bases). Trimming stripped 6 bases from V and 3 bases from J, with 15 bases between. Per germline, CDR1 KGHDR and CDR2 SFDVKD. This CDR3 is built from 15 residues. Here the CDR3 DNA reads TGTGCCACCAGTCAGGGATCAGCACCAACAGATACGCAGTATTTT. Residues: CATSQGSAPTDTQYF.

The chain is built from TRBV7-2 and TRBJ1-2, with D unresolved. Germline values: CDR1 SGHTA, CDR2 FQGNSA. The V gene lost 0 bases and the J gene lost 1 base, with 12 bases spanning the gap. The CDR3 spans 16 residues. The CDR3 sequence: CASSLAPGNLNYGYTF. In DNA, the CDR3 is TGTGCCAGCAGCTTAGCTCCAGGAAACCTTAACTATGGCTACACCTTC.

This sequence joins TRBV7-2 and TRBJ2-3; D ambiguous. In germline, CDR1 is SGHTA, CDR2 FQGNSA. This CDR3 has 13 residues. Deletions cut 3 bases from V and 2 bases from J, with 6 bases between. Written as DNA, the CDR3 is TGTGCCAGCAGCTTCCAGATCACAGATACGCAGTATTTT. Encoded protein: CASSFQITDTQYF. Combining the CDR3 with reference TRBV7-2 and TRBJ2-3 gives the whole variable domain GAGVSQSPSNKVTEKGKDVELRCDPISGHTALYWYRQSLGQGLEFLIYFQGNSAPDKSGLPSDRFSAERTGGSVSTLTIQRTQQEDSAVYLCASSFQITDTQYFGPGTRLTVL.

The CDR3 sequence is CASSLLRGRGTGELFF. For the CDR3, the DNA is TGTGCCAGCAGCTTGCTCAGGGGGCGCGGCACCGGGGAGCTGTTTTTT. V gene TRBV5-4 combines with J gene TRBJ2-2; 8 bases fit TRBD1. V lost 1 base and J lost 4; bases outside the gene matches: 6. The CDR3 has 16 residues. Per germline, CDR1 SGHNT and CDR2 YYREEE (reference sequence). Full variable domain (missing parts from reference TRBV5-4 and TRBJ2-2): ETGVTQSPTHLIKTRGQQVTLRCSSQSGHNTVSWYQQALGQGPQFIFQYYREEENGRGNFPPRFSGLQFPNYSSELNVNALELDDSALYLCASSLLRGRGTGELFFGEGSRLTVL.

V is TRBV10-3 and J is TRBJ2-3; D gene unclear. This CDR3 spans 14 amino acids. Deletions cut 4 bases from V and 0 bases from J, with 8 bases between. The V gene's germline CDR1 is ENHRY and CDR2 SYGVKD. The CDR3 loop is CAISGTQSTDTQYF. The CDR3 DNA is TGTGCCATCAGTGGTACCCAGAGCACAGATACGCAGTATTTT.

The V gene is TRBV19, the J gene TRBJ1-1; possibly TRBD1 for D (5 bases). The CDR3 runs 17 residues. Germline V gene data show CDR1 as LNHDA and CDR2 as SQIVND (reference sequence). Trimming pared 5 bases from V and 0 bases from J, leaving 19 bases between. CDR3 nucleotides: TGTGCCAGTAGTCCACCGGGGGGGATCGGTTTGAACACTGAAGCTTTCTTT. It yields the protein CASSPPGGIGLNTEAFF.

The V and J genes are TRBV14 and TRBJ2-3, with TRBD1 matching over 11 bases. The CDR3 sequence is 17 residues long. V was pared by 0 bases and J by 2 bases, with 4 bases of the junction left unmatched. CDR1 SGHDN and CDR2 FVKESK come from the germline V gene. CDR3 nucleotides: TGTGCCAGCAGCCAAGATTGGGGACAGGGGGTCACAGATACGCAGTATTTT. It translates to CASSQDWGQGVTDTQYF.

This chain connects TRBV6-5 to TRBJ1-1; D not resolved. V was cut by 5 bases and J by 4 bases, with 11 bases left in between. Germline V gene lookup returns CDR1 MNHEY and CDR2 SVGAGI. CDR3 length equals 13 residues. CDR3 sequence reads: CASSLRNPTEAFF. CDR3 in DNA: TGTGCCAGCAGTCTAAGAAACCCCACTGAAGCTTTCTTT.

The chain recombines TRBV4-3 with TRBJ1-2; D gene ambiguous. Germline assignment: CDR1 LGHNA and CDR2 YSLEER. This CDR3 is 15 amino acids long. The V and J ends lost 0 bases and 3 bases respectively, with 11 bases between them. The CDR3 DNA is TGCGCCAGCAGCCAAGATGGCAGGACTTACTATGGCTACACCTTC. Its translation is CASSQDGRTYYGYTF.

The V gene is TRBV12-3 or TRBV12-4, the J gene TRBJ1-2, with TRBD1 identical over 8 bases. The V and J ends lost 6 bases and 5 bases, in that order; junction bases with no gene match: 2. The CDR3 is 12 residues long. This CDR3 is CASSQGAYGYTF. In nucleotides, the CDR3 is TGTGCCAGCAGCCAGGGGGCGTATGGCTACACCTTC.

This clone appeared a single time. This chain uses TRBV7-9 with TRBJ1-2; TRBD1 might be the D (6 bases). V lost 3 bases to trimming and J lost 3 bases, with 11 bases between them. Germline CDR1 SEHNR, CDR2 FQNEAQ (reference sequence). This CDR3 comprises 14 residues. The CDR3 region is CASSLGGGDYGYTF. The DNA of the CDR3 is TGTGCCAGCAGCTTGGGAGGGGGTGACTATGGCTACACCTTC.

J is TRBJ2-7 and V is TRBV5-4; D is uncertain. Germline CDR1 reads SGHNT; CDR2 reads YYREEE (reference sequence). The CDR3 loop spans 14 amino acids. The germline V and J ends were trimmed by 0 bases and 0 bases, with 7 bases remaining between them. This CDR3 is CASSLGAGSYEQYF. The CDR3 DNA follows: TGTGCCAGCAGCTTGGGGGCAGGCTCCTACGAGCAGTACTTC.

The chain joins TRBV18 to TRBJ2-6; D is uncertain. CDR3 length: 15 residues. V shed 4 bases and J shed 0 bases, with 7 bases lying between them. In germline, CDR1 is KGHSH, CDR2 LQKENI. CDR3 nucleotides: TGTGCCAGCTCACTCCAGGTCTCTGGGGCCAACGTCCTGACTTTC. Encoded protein: CASSLQVSGANVLTF.

V is TRBV28 and J is TRBJ2-2; a weak D match, TRBD2 (5 bases). With 2 bases removed from V and 2 bases from J, the gap between germline ends came to 12 bases. Germline V gives CDR1 MDHEN, CDR2 SYDVKM. The CDR3 is 16 amino acids. The CDR3 nucleotides are TGTGCCAGCAGTTTAAGACTATCGGCCAACACCGGGGAGCTGTTTTTT. This translates into CASSLRLSANTGELFF.